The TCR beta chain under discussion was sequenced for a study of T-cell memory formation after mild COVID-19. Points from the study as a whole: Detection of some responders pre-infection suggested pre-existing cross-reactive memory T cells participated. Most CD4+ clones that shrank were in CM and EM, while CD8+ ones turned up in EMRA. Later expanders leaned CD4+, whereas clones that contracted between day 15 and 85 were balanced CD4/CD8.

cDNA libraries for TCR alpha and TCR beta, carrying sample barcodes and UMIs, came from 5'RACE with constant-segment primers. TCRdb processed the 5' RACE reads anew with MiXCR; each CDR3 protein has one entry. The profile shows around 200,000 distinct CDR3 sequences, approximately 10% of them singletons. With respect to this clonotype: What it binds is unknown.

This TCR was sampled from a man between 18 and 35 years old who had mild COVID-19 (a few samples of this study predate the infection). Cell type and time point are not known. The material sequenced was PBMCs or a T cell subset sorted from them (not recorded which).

The CDR3 nucleotides read TGCGCCAGCACGATACAGGGAGGGGACACTGAAGCTTTCTTT. It yields the protein CASTIQGGDTEAFF. The V call is TRBV5-1, the J call TRBJ1-1, with a tentative D call TRBD1 (6 bases). The CDR3 runs to 14 residues. The ends were cut back, 6 bases at V and 3 bases at J, with 15 bases in the middle. Germline CDR1 reads SGHRS; CDR2 reads YFSETQ. The full variable domain, its missing parts supplied by reference TRBV5-1 and TRBJ1-1, is KAGVTQTPRYLIKTRGQQVTLSCSPISGHRSVSWYQQTPGQGLQFLFEYFSETQRNKGNFPGRFSGRQFSNSRSEMNVSTLELGDSALYLCASTIQGGDTEAFFGQGTRLTVV.